The 32 T cell receptor beta chains presented below share a single source sample, sequenced in a study of blood T cell repertoires in COVID-19. Data came from immunoSEQ multiplex PCR; TCRdb stores just in-frame clones and leaves some out. In the table there are about 55,000 clones, approximately 85% of which are singletons. Specimen: peripheral blood. The receptors shown here come from a human donor in a cohort sampled during active COVID-19.

This chain uses TRBV28 with TRBJ2-3, with TRBD2 as a possible D gene (5 bases). This CDR3 has 15 residues. The germline CDR1 and CDR2 sequences are MDHEN and SYDVKM. The V gene lost 1 base and the J gene lost 6 bases, with 14 bases spanning the gap. CDR3 nucleotide sequence: TGTGCCAGCAGTTTATCGGGGTTAGGTGTTGATACGCAGTATTTT. It codes for CASSLSGLGVDTQYF. The whole variable domain, filled in from reference TRBV28 and TRBJ2-3, reads DVKVTQSSRYLVKRTGEKVFLECVQDMDHENMFWYRQDPGLGLRLIYFSYDVKMKEKGDIPEGYSVSREKKERFSLILESASTNQTSMYLCASSLSGLGVDTQYFGPGTRLTVL.

This chain joins TRBV5-1 and TRBJ2-5; tentatively, D is TRBD2 (5 bases). From germline, CDR1 is SGHRS and CDR2 YFSETQ. With 2 bases removed from V and 2 bases from J, the gap between germline ends came to 10 bases. The CDR3 extends over 14 amino acids. The DNA for the CDR3 is TGCGCCAGCAGCTTAGGACTGACACAAGAGACCCAGTACTTC. As protein: CASSLGLTQETQYF.

The chain recombines TRBV20-1 with TRBJ2-7; 10 bases match TRBD2. V shed 3 bases and J 1 base; nucleotides not matched to a gene: 0. The V gene's germline CDR1 is DFQATT and CDR2 SNEGSKA (reference sequence). This CDR3 has 13 residues. The CDR3 DNA sequence: TGCAGTGCTAGTAGCGGGGGGTCCTACGAGCAGTACTTC. The encoded protein is CSASSGGSYEQYF.

The chain employs TRBV19 and TRBJ2-7; 8 positions agree with TRBD1. J gave up 4 bases and V 7 bases, and 18 bases lay outside the gene matches. Germline CDR1 and CDR2: LNHDA and SQIVND (reference sequence). This CDR3 comprises 17 residues. The CDR3: CASTLPLRTGKKYEQYF. The CDR3 DNA sequence: TGTGCCAGTACCCTACCTTTGCGGACAGGGAAAAAGTACGAGCAGTACTTC.

The J gene is TRBJ2-3, the V gene TRBV11-2; 8 positions match TRBD2. CDR1 and CDR2 (germline): SGHAT, FQNNGV. V was clipped by 3 bases and J by 2 bases; unmatched bases: 7. CDR3 length: 16 amino acids. CDR3 nucleotide sequence: TGTGCCAGCAGCTTCCTTGGCGGGAGGTACACAGATACGCAGTATTTT. Translated: CASSFLGGRYTDTQYF.

J is TRBJ1-2 and V is TRBV18; perhaps TRBD1 as D (6 bases). The V gene lost 1 base and the J gene lost 0 bases, with 18 bases spanning the gap. The CDR3 is 18 amino acids. Germline V gene lookup returns CDR1 KGHSH and CDR2 LQKENI. The CDR3 DNA sequence: TGTGCCAGCTCACCACTTATGCACAGGGTGGAAGCTAACTATGGCTACACCTTC. It is translated as CASSPLMHRVEANYGYTF.

V gene TRBV20-1 combines with J gene TRBJ2-5; D call uncertain. The ends were cut back, 3 bases at V and 2 bases at J, with 16 bases in the middle. This CDR3 spans 15 amino acids. Germline values: CDR1 DFQATT, CDR2 SNEGSKA (reference sequence). This CDR3 is CSASGWAAGQETQYF. Here the CDR3 DNA reads TGCAGTGCTAGTGGCTGGGCAGCCGGTCAAGAGACCCAGTACTTC.

This chain joins TRBV9 and TRBJ2-2; the match to TRBD2 covers 7 bases. This CDR3 region has 15 residues. Germline CDR1 and CDR2: SGDLS and YYNGEE. V shed 3 bases, J shed 7 bases, and the junction held 9 bases outside the gene matches. In nucleotides, the CDR3 is TGTGCCAGCAGCGCTGGGACTACCAATTTCGGGGAGCTGTTTTTT. Its protein is CASSAGTTNFGELFF.

This clone was counted between two and nine times. The rearrangement links TRBV30 to TRBJ1-3, with D possibly being TRBD1 (5 bases). The ends were cut back, 3 bases at V and 0 bases at J, with 9 bases in the middle. CDR1 is GTSNPN and CDR2 is SVGIG in the germline V gene (reference sequence). CDR3 length equals 14 residues. The CDR3 region is CAWSFGGSGNTIYF. CDR3 nucleotides: TGTGCCTGGAGCTTCGGGGGCTCTGGAAACACCATATATTTT.

This chain uses TRBV4-3 with TRBJ2-7; 9 nucleotides align to TRBD2. The V and J ends lost 2 bases and 2 bases, in that order; junction bases with no gene match: 4. CDR3 size: 15 residues. Germline values: CDR1 LGHNA, CDR2 YSLEER. CDR3 protein: CASSQQLAGAYEQYF. The CDR3 DNA is TGCGCCAGCAGCCAACAATTAGCGGGAGCCTACGAGCAGTACTTC.

The chain uses TRBV5-1 and TRBJ2-3; 7 bases line up with TRBD2. Losses at the gene ends were 0 bases for V and 5 bases for J; bases not matched to a gene: 9. Germline V lookup: CDR1 SGHRS, CDR2 YFSETQ. The CDR3 is made up of 16 amino acids. CDR3 loop: CASSLDAGVVGDTQYF. The CDR3 nucleotides are TGCGCCAGCAGCTTGGATGCGGGAGTTGTCGGAGATACGCAGTATTTT.

This clone has more than one count but fewer than ten. This rearrangement joins TRBV3-1 (or the pseudogene TRBV3-2) to TRBJ2-7; TRBD1 might be the D (6 bases). This CDR3 has 13 residues. Germline lookup yields CDR1 LGHDT and CDR2 YNNKEL (reference sequence). Between the trimmed V and J ends, which lost 4 bases and 3 bases, there was a span of 10 bases. CDR3 sequence reads: CASSRKQGYEQYF. Here the CDR3 DNA reads TGTGCCAGCAGCCGAAAACAGGGCTACGAGCAGTACTTC.

The chain recombines TRBV28 with TRBJ2-7; TRBD1 matches at 7 bases. The CDR3 is 14 amino acids. CDR1 MDHEN and CDR2 SYDVKM come from the germline V gene. V gave up 2 bases and J gave up 3 bases; unmatched junction bases: 4. The CDR3 sequence is CASSLTGVVYEQYF. CDR3 DNA sequence: TGTGCCAGCAGTTTAACAGGGGTAGTCTACGAGCAGTACTTC.

The rearrangement joins TRBV5-8 to TRBJ2-2; TRBD1 matches 8 bases. The CDR3 contains 15 residues. Germline loops: CDR1 SGHTS, CDR2 YDEGEE. The V segment lost 4 bases and the J segment 4 bases; nucleotides outside the gene matches: 6. CDR3 in amino acids: CASSPRQGFTGELFF. The CDR3 nucleotides read TGTGCCAGCAGCCCTAGACAGGGGTTCACCGGGGAGCTGTTTTTT.

The CDR3 bases are TGTGCCACCAGCAGAGATCCAGCGGGAGTAGGTAATGAGCAGTTCTTC. Residues: CATSRDPAGVGNEQFF. The chain employs TRBV15 and TRBJ2-1; 8 nucleotides agree with TRBD2. Germline values: CDR1 LNHNV, CDR2 YYDKDF (reference sequence). The CDR3 sequence is 16 residues long. Losses at the gene ends were 0 bases for V and 7 bases for J; bases not matched to a gene: 8. Looking up the rest from reference TRBV15 and TRBJ2-1 gives the full variable domain: DAMVIQNPRYQVTQFGKPVTLSCSQTLNHNVMYWYQQKSSQAPKLLFHYYDKDFNNEADTPDNFQSRRPNTSFCFLDIRSPGLGDTAMYLCATSRDPAGVGNEQFFGPGTRLTVL.

This chain uses TRBV7-3 with TRBJ2-1; possible D gene TRBD2, 5 bases. This CDR3 has 13 residues. The germline gives CDR1 SGHTA, CDR2 FQGTGA. V lost 5 bases, J lost 4 bases, and 9 bases lay in between. As DNA, the CDR3 is TGTGCCAGCAGCCGGGGATCTTACAATGAGCAGTTCTTC. Its translation is CASSRGSYNEQFF.

V is TRBV19 and J is TRBJ2-1; 8 nucleotides line up with TRBD2. The trim removed 4 bases at V and 7 bases at J, leaving 9 bases unmatched. This CDR3 is built from 15 residues. CDR1 and CDR2 from the germline V gene are LNHDA and SQIVND (reference sequence). The CDR3 region is CASSKRELPGNEQFF. The CDR3 region has the DNA TGTGCCAGTAGTAAGCGGGAGCTACCGGGAAATGAGCAGTTCTTC.

This chain uses TRBV24-1 with TRBJ2-4; D uncertain. The V and J ends lost 12 bases and 0 bases respectively, with 14 bases between them. There are 14 residues in the CDR3. Per germline, CDR1 KGHDR and CDR2 SFDVKD. The CDR3 loop reads CAPPQVLAKNIQYF. CDR3 nucleotide sequence: TGTGCCCCCCCGCAGGTTTTAGCCAAAAACATTCAGTACTTC.

This chain uses TRBV5-1 with TRBJ2-2, with 7 bases matching TRBD1. Trimming cost V 5 bases and J 7 bases; bases outside gene matches: 5. CDR3 length: 13 amino acids. In germline, CDR1 is SGHRS, CDR2 YFSETQ. The CDR3 coding sequence is TGCGCCAGCAGTATAGGGGGCTTCGGGGAGCTGTTTTTT. It translates to CASSIGGFGELFF.

The CDR3 bases are TGCGCCAGCAGCGGCCGACTAGCGGGATCCTACAATGAGCAGTTCTTC. It is translated as CASSGRLAGSYNEQFF. The chain combines TRBV5-1 with TRBJ2-1; 11 bases are shared with TRBD2. Germline trimming cut 4 bases from V and 1 base from J; bases unmatched to any gene: 4. The germline gives CDR1 SGHRS, CDR2 YFSETQ. The CDR3 has 16 amino acids. The full variable domain, rest sourced from reference TRBV5-1 and TRBJ2-1, is KAGVTQTPRYLIKTRGQQVTLSCSPISGHRSVSWYQQTPGQGLQFLFEYFSETQRNKGNFPGRFSGRQFSNSRSEMNVSTLELGDSALYLCASSGRLAGSYNEQFFGPGTRLTVL.

V and J are TRBV29-1 and TRBJ2-1; a possible D gene is TRBD2 (6 bases). Germline V lookup: CDR1 SQVTM, CDR2 ANQGSEA. The CDR3 runs 15 residues. Trimming took off 5 bases at V and 0 bases at J, with 14 bases between the two ends. The CDR3 DNA reads TGCAGCGTTAGACAGCGGGTCGACTCCTACAATGAGCAGTTCTTC. Translation: CSVRQRVDSYNEQFF.

The CDR3 region has the DNA TGTGCCAGCAGTTACGCGACTAGCGGGGGAATCAATGAGCAGTTCTTC. It encodes CASSYATSGGINEQFF. J is TRBJ2-1 and V is TRBV6-2 or TRBV6-3, with TRBD2 identical over 12 bases. The CDR3 is made up of 16 amino acids. V was clipped by 2 bases and J by 6 bases; unmatched bases: 5. Looked up from germline, CDR1 is MNHEY and CDR2 is SVGEGT.

The rearrangement uses TRBV19 and TRBJ2-2; possibly TRBD2 for D (6 bases). The CDR3 has 15 residues. V lost 5 bases, J lost 1 base, and 11 bases lay in between. Germline loops: CDR1 LNHDA, CDR2 SQIVND (reference sequence). In DNA form, the CDR3 reads TGTGCCAGTAGTCTACGGGGAGGGAACACCGGGGAGCTGTTTTTT. Amino acids: CASSLRGGNTGELFF. Based on the CDR3 plus reference TRBV19 and TRBJ2-2, the full variable domain is DGGITQSPKYLFRKEGQNVTLSCEQNLNHDAMYWYRQDPGQGLRLIYYSQIVNDFQKGDIAEGYSVSREKKESFPLTVTSAQKNPTAFYLCASSLRGGNTGELFFGEGSRLTVL.

The chain employs TRBV5-1 and TRBJ2-7, with 11 bases identical to TRBD2. This CDR3 is 17 amino acids long. V was clipped by 4 bases and J by 2 bases; unmatched bases: 11. The germline V gene encodes CDR1 SGHRS and CDR2 YFSETQ. Here the CDR3 DNA reads TGCGCCAGCAGCCCCAACGCCGGGACTAGCGGAACCTACGAGCAGTACTTC. The encoded protein is CASSPNAGTSGTYEQYF.

This chain's CDR3 is CASSAGHLNQPQHF. Here the CDR3 DNA reads TGTGCCAGCAGCGCCGGACATTTAAATCAGCCCCAGCATTTT. The chain has TRBV9 and TRBJ1-5; D is possibly TRBD1 (5 bases). The germline V gene encodes CDR1 SGDLS and CDR2 YYNGEE. V lost 3 bases to trimming and J lost 4 bases, with 11 bases between them. This CDR3 is 14 amino acids long.

The CDR3 DNA reads as TGCGCCAGCAGCCCCCAGGGGACTAGCGGCACAGATACGCAGTATTTT. Protein sequence: CASSPQGTSGTDTQYF. J is TRBJ2-3 and V is TRBV4-3; 10 bases map to TRBD2. V gave up 4 bases and J gave up 1 base; unmatched junction bases: 5. Per the germline V gene, CDR1 is LGHNA and CDR2 is YSLEER. There are 16 residues in the CDR3.

This rearrangement joins TRBV7-9 to TRBJ2-6; 10 bases align to TRBD1. The V gene's germline CDR1 is SEHNR and CDR2 FQNEAQ (reference sequence). This CDR3 is 19 amino acids long. J lost 3 bases, V lost 1 base, and 9 bases had no gene match. The CDR3 DNA follows: TGTGCCAGCAGCTTAGGACGTAGGACAGGGGGAGGTGGGGCCAACGTCCTGACTTTC. Residues: CASSLGRRTGGGGANVLTF.

This chain uses TRBV7-2 with TRBJ2-3; 9 positions match TRBD2. The V and J ends lost 4 bases and 1 base, in that order; junction bases with no gene match: 15. This CDR3 is 19 amino acids long. Germline-derived CDR1 and CDR2 are SGHTA and FQGNSA. CDR3 sequence reads: CASSSPMEVAGDRTDTQYF. As DNA, the CDR3 is TGTGCCAGCAGCTCCCCGATGGAGGTAGCGGGAGATCGCACAGATACGCAGTATTTT.

This sequence joins TRBV27 and TRBJ2-6; 10 nucleotides match TRBD1. This CDR3 is built from 16 residues. V was pared by 6 bases and J by 2 bases, with 4 bases of the junction left unmatched. Germline V gives CDR1 MNHEY, CDR2 SMNVEV (reference sequence). CDR3 DNA: TGTGCCAGCAGCCGGGGACAGGGGACTGGGGCCAACGTCCTGACTTTC. Translation gives CASSRGQGTGANVLTF.

This clone was observed a single time. The chain links TRBV5-4 to TRBJ2-7; 10 nucleotides agree with TRBD1. This CDR3 is 15 amino acids long. The germline V gene encodes CDR1 SGHNT and CDR2 YYREEE (reference sequence). V was pared by 0 bases and J by 5 bases, with 5 bases of the junction left unmatched. CDR3 loop: CASSLARQGANEQYF. The CDR3 coding sequence is TGTGCCAGCAGCTTGGCCCGACAGGGGGCCAACGAGCAGTACTTC.

The V gene is TRBV18, the J gene TRBJ1-4; D might be TRBD1 (5 bases). Trimming took 1 base from V and 2 from J, leaving 11 bases between them. The length of the CDR3 is 16 residues. Germline values: CDR1 KGHSH, CDR2 LQKENI. CDR3 DNA: TGTGCCAGCTCACCACTGACAGCCCAGACTAATGAAAAACTGTTTTTT. Residues: CASSPLTAQTNEKLFF.

In DNA, the CDR3 is TGCGCCAGCAGGTCAGACCCTGGGGGGGGCAATGAGCAGTTCTTC. It specifies CASRSDPGGGNEQFF. The chain has TRBV5-1 and TRBJ2-1, with 7 bases that match TRBD2. CDR3 size: 15 residues. The J segment lost 6 bases and the V segment lost 5 bases, leaving 11 bases of the junction unmatched. Germline CDR1 SGHRS, CDR2 YFSETQ. Supplemented by reference TRBV5-1 and TRBJ2-1, the full variable domain reads KAGVTQTPRYLIKTRGQQVTLSCSPISGHRSVSWYQQTPGQGLQFLFEYFSETQRNKGNFPGRFSGRQFSNSRSEMNVSTLELGDSALYLCASRSDPGGGNEQFFGPGTRLTVL.